A selection of T cell receptor beta chains follows, all from one sample in a study of cytomegalovirus exposure and HLA in healthy donors. Assay: immunoSEQ multiplex PCR; the TCRdb copy retains only in-frame clones and omits some. The table includes 150,000 to 180,000 clones, about 83% detected once. The sequencing sample was made of PBMCs. The receptors originated from a woman in her forties in good health and CMV-seronegative. CDR3s include the opening cysteine and the closing phenylalanine or tryptophan. D genes are given only for firm matches. The size field is filled for only some rows; it gives once, few, many or a size class.

NA,TRBV29-1,NA,TRBJ2-7,TGCAGCGTTGGGGGGGATTCCTACGAGCAGTACTTC,CSVGGDSYEQYF
NA,TRBV5-6,TRBD2,TRBJ2-5,TGTGCCAGCAGCTACGTACTAGCGGGAGGGGTAGAGACCCAGTACTTC,CASSYVLAGGVETQYF
NA,TRBV5-1,NA,TRBJ2-4,TGCGCCAGCAGCTTTGGCAGGGTCGAAAACATTCAGTACTTC,CASSFGRVENIQYF
few,TRBV2,NA,TRBJ1-5,TGTGCCAGCAGTGGGGTGGGGGCACCAACCCAGCCCCAGCATTTT,CASSGVGAPTQPQHF
few,TRBV12-5,NA,TRBJ1-4,TGTGCTAGTGGTGGGCAAGGTAATGAAAAACTGTTTTTT,CASGGQGNEKLFF
once,TRBV9,NA,TRBJ2-7,TGTGCCAGCAGCGTAGCTAGCGTAGAAGGCGAGCAGTACTTC,CASSVASVEGEQYF
NA,TRBV5-4,NA,TRBJ1-2,TGTGCCAGCAGCCATCAGGGAGGTGGCTATGGCTACACCTTC,CASSHQGGGYGYTF
NA,TRBV2,NA,TRBJ1-2,TGTGCCAGCAGCCCCCAGGGGACCTATGGCTACACCTTC,CASSPQGTYGYTF
NA,TRBV18,NA,TRBJ1-2,TGTGCCAGCTCACCCGAGGGTACGGTTAAGAACTATGGCTACACCTTC,CASSPEGTVKNYGYTF
NA,TRBV7-9,TRBD1,TRBJ1-4,TGTGCCAGCAGCGACGGGACGGACAGGGGAAATGAAAAACTGTTTTTT,CASSDGTDRGNEKLFF
NA,TRBV7-9,NA,TRBJ1-4,TGTGCCAGCAGCTTGAGAGGGACTCAGGAAGGTGAAAAACTGTTTTTT,CASSLRGTQEGEKLFF
NA,TRBV19,NA,TRBJ1-2,TGTGCCAGTCTACACGCAGGGAAGCATGGCTACACCTTC,CASLHAGKHGYTF
NA,TRBV29-1,NA,TRBJ1-2,TGCAGCGTCCCGGGGGGGGTAAAGGCGAACTATGGCTACACCTTC,CSVPGGVKANYGYTF
NA,TRBV9,NA,TRBJ2-7,TGTGCCAGCAGCGCCCAGGGCTACGAGCAGTACTTC,CASSAQGYEQYF
NA,TRBV7-8,NA,TRBJ2-6,TGTGCCACGACTATTGAGGTCTCTGGGGCCAACGTCCTGACTTTC,CATTIEVSGANVLTF
once,TRBV5-1,NA,TRBJ2-3,TGCGCCAGCAGCTGGCAGGGAGGTGACGCAGATACGCAGTATTTT,CASSWQGGDADTQYF
NA,TRBV27,TRBD1,TRBJ1-5,TGTGCCAGCAGCCTACAGGGGCGTTCGATCCAGCCCCAGCATTTT,CASSLQGRSIQPQHF
NA,TRBV7-2,TRBD1,TRBJ2-1,TGTGCCAGCAGCCCTGGACAGGGGCAGGGAGGATACAATGAGCAGTTCTTC,CASSPGQGQGGYNEQFF
once,TRBV6-6,NA,TRBJ2-1,TGTGCCAGCAGTTACGAGTACAATGAGCAGTTCTTC,CASSYEYNEQFF
NA,TRBV27,NA,TRBJ2-2,TGTGCCAGCAGTTTCTACACCGGGGAGCTGTTTTTT,CASSFYTGELFF
NA,TRBV30,NA,TRBJ1-1,TGTGCCTGGACCCTCTGGGGGGAAGGTAAGAGTACTGAAGCTTTCTTT,CAWTLWGEGKSTEAFF
once,TRBV7-9,TRBD1,TRBJ1-1,TGTGCCAGCAGTCCACAGGGGATCTTGGCTGAAGCTTTCTTT,CASSPQGILAEAFF
NA,TRBV4-1,NA,TRBJ1-1,TGCGCCAGCAGCCAAGTTAGAAACACTGAAGCTTTCTTT,CASSQVRNTEAFF
NA,TRBV11-2,NA,TRBJ2-1,TGTGCCAGCAGCCCCCTAAAAGCGGACCTCTACAATGAGCAGTTCTTC,CASSPLKADLYNEQFF
NA,TRBV10-3,TRBD2,TRBJ2-7,TGTGCCATCAGTGAGGCGGCGGGAGAGGGCGAGCAGTACTTC,CAISEAAGEGEQYF
NA,TRBV29-1,NA,TRBJ1-4,TGCAGCGTTGAAGATCAAGGCAGGGGCTCAACTAATGAAAAACTGTTTTTT,CSVEDQGRGSTNEKLFF
few,TRBV5-1,NA,TRBJ1-1,TGCGCCAGCAGCTCACAGGGTAACACTGAAGCTTTCTTT,CASSSQGNTEAFF
NA,TRBV7-9,NA,TRBJ1-5,TGTGCCAGCAGCTTAATGGACAGCTATCAGCCCCAGCATTTT,CASSLMDSYQPQHF
NA,TRBV6-5,NA,TRBJ2-7,TGTGCCAGCAGTTACCGTCAGGCATTCGGAAGCGAGCAGTACTTC,CASSYRQAFGSEQYF
NA,TRBV5-4,TRBD2,TRBJ2-5,TGTGCCAGCAGCCCCTTAGCGGGAGAAGAGACCCAGTACTTC,CASSPLAGEETQYF
NA,TRBV5-1,NA,TRBJ1-1,TGCGCCAGCAGCTTGGGACAGGTCGCACGGGCTTTCTTT,CASSLGQVARAFF
few,TRBV7-6,NA,TRBJ1-1,TGTGCCAGCAGCCATGGGGGGGTCACTGAAGCTTTCTTT,CASSHGGVTEAFF
NA,TRBV5-1,NA,TRBJ2-7,TGCGCCAGCAGCTTGAGGCAGGGAAGGTACGAGCAGTACTTC,CASSLRQGRYEQYF
NA,TRBV7-9,TRBD1,TRBJ1-1,TGTGCCAGCAGCCGAGGGACAGGGGGCGTAATGAACACTGAAGCTTTCTTT,CASSRGTGGVMNTEAFF
NA,TRBV6-1,TRBD1,TRBJ2-7,TGTGCCAGCAAGCCGGGACAGGGTTATGTGGAGTACTTC,CASKPGQGYVEYF
NA,TRBV13,TRBD2,TRBJ2-7,TGTGCCAGCAGCTTAGAGGGGACTAGCGGGAGTCCCGAGCAGTACTTC,CASSLEGTSGSPEQYF
once,TRBV21-1,NA,TRBJ2-3,TGTGCCAGCAGCAAAGGGCCGCAACGGGGGAGGGGAGATACGCAGTATTTT,CASSKGPQRGRGDTQYF
NA,TRBV6-1,TRBD2,TRBJ2-2,TGTGCCAGCAGTGACAGTGGTGGGGCGGGAGGTCGTCCCGGGGAGCTGTTTTTT,CASSDSGGAGGRPGELFF
NA,TRBV25-1,TRBD1,TRBJ1-1,TGTGCCAGCACCCGAACGGGGACAGGGAACACTGAAGCTTTCTTT,CASTRTGTGNTEAFF
NA,TRBV11-3,TRBD2,TRBJ2-3,TGTGCCAGCAGCCCCCCCGGGAGGTCAGATACGCAGTATTTT,CASSPPGRSDTQYF
NA,TRBV2,NA,TRBJ2-7,TGTGCCAGCAGTGAAACAGTTTACGAGCAGTACTTC,CASSETVYEQYF
NA,TRBV5-5,TRBD1,TRBJ1-1,TGTGCCAGCAGCCCCTGGACAGGGAACACTGAAGCTTTCTTT,CASSPWTGNTEAFF
NA,TRBV28,NA,TRBJ2-3,TGTGCCAGCAGTTTAAAACAGGGCACAGATACGCAGTATTTT,CASSLKQGTDTQYF
NA,TRBV4-1,NA,TRBJ2-7,TGCGCCAGCAGCCAAGATTTCGCGGGGGAGCAGTACTTC,CASSQDFAGEQYF
few,TRBV9,TRBD1,TRBJ2-7,TGTGCCAGCAGCGATGCCGGGGACAGGAGCTCCTACGAGCAGTACTTC,CASSDAGDRSSYEQYF
NA,TRBV4-1,TRBD2,TRBJ2-7,TGCGCCAGCAGCCAAGAGCCGTCTAGCGGGAGTCTATACGAGCAGTACTTC,CASSQEPSSGSLYEQYF
NA,TRBV5-1,NA,TRBJ1-1,TGCGCCAGCAGCTTGGAAGTAAGGGGCACTGAAGCTTTCTTT,CASSLEVRGTEAFF
NA,TRBV5-1,NA,TRBJ2-7,TGCGCCAGCAGCTTGGGGACGGGGTGGGGAAAAAGCGAGCAGTACTTC,CASSLGTGWGKSEQYF
NA,TRBV19,NA,TRBJ2-6,TGTGCCAGCACCCGACACCCCTCTGGGGCCAACGTCCTGACTTTC,CASTRHPSGANVLTF
NA,TRBV5-4,NA,TRBJ2-7,TGTGCCAGCAGCATGCGTCCTAGCTCCTACGAGCAGTACTTC,CASSMRPSSYEQYF
NA,TRBV5-1,NA,TRBJ2-1,TGCGCCAGCAGCTTCACTAGTCGTGGTGAGCAGTTCTTC,CASSFTSRGEQFF
NA,TRBV6-4,TRBD1,TRBJ1-6,TGTGCCAGCAGTGAACGGGGGACAGGTCTAAATTCACCCCTCCACTTT,CASSERGTGLNSPLHF
NA,TRBV4-1,TRBD1,TRBJ1-2,TGCGCCAGCAGCCGACAGACAGGGATTAGTTATGGCTACACCTTC,CASSRQTGISYGYTF